This T cell receptor (beta chain) comes out of a study of T cells expressing NK-cell markers. The CDR3 contains 13 residues. The germline CDR1 and CDR2 sequences are LNHNV and YYDKDF (reference sequence). TCRdb re-called the 5' RACE reads, yielding one record per CDR3 amino acid sequence without DNA. The table for this sample gives approximately 550,000 distinct CDR3 sequences. J is TRBJ2-7 and V is TRBV15. Sequencing used blood T cells: a sorted CD56 or NKG2C T cell subset, CD4+ or CD8+ T cells, or bulk PBMC T cells (not recorded which). The sequence was obtained from a man between 18 and 35 years old in good health. The CDR3 sequence: CATSSSEAYEQYF.